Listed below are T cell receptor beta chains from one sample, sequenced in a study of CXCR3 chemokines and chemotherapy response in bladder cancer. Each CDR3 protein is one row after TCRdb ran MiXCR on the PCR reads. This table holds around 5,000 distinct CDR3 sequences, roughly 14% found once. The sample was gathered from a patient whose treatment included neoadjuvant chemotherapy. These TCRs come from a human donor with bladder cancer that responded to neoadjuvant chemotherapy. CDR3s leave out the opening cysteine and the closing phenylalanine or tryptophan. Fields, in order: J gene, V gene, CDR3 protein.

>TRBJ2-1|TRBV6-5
ASRPGQGGNEQF
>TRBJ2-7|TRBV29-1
SVAGASGSWDEQY
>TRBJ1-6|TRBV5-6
ASSAAGGSNSPLH
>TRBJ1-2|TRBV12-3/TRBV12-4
ASSLGTPMYGYT
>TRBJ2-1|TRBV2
ASSEFGVEQF
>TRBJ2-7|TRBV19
ASRFQEGLYEQY
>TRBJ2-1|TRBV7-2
ASSLVGTSGTYNEQF
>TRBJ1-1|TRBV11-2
ASSPRGGLYMNTEAF
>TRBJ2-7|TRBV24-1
ATSQGPRTTGGSYEQY
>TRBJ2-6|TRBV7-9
ASSPRKVSGANVLT